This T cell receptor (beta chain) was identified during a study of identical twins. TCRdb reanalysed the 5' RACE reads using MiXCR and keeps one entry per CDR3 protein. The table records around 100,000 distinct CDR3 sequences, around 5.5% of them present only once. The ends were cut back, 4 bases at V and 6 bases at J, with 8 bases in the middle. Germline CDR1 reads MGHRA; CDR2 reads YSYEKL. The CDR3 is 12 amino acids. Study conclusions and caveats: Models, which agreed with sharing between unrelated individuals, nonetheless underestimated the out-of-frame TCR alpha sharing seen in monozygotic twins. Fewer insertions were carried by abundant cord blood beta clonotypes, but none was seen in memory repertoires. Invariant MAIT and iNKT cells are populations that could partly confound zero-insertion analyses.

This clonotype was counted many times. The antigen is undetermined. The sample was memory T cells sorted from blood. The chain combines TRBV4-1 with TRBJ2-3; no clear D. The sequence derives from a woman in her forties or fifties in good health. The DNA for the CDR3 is TGCGCCAGCAGCCGCCCATTTGATACGCAGTATTTT. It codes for CASSRPFDTQYF.